This T cell receptor beta chain was sequenced for a study of cytomegalovirus exposure and HLA in healthy donors. Vbeta (60) and Jbeta (13) primers were used in the PCR. TCRdb keeps only in-frame clones here, not all; method: immunoSEQ multiplex PCR. Here the sample spans under 150,000 clones, around 80% being singletons. Per the germline V gene, CDR1 is GTSNPN and CDR2 is SVGIG (reference sequence). The CDR3 has 15 residues. Losses at the gene ends were 0 bases for V and 3 bases for J; bases not matched to a gene: 7. Points from the study as a whole: HLA-A and HLA-B allele assignments for most subjects were reportedly predicted accurately using TCR beta sequences. In a later analysis, about 17,000 TCR beta sequences were associated with HLA alleles at 0.05 false discovery rate.

As concerns this clone: The target antigen is unknown.

The specimen sequenced was PBMCs. This chain links TRBV30 with TRBJ2-7, with TRBD2 matching 8 bases. The TCR was taken from a woman aged 45 to 65 in good health and CMV-seronegative. As DNA, the CDR3 is TGTGCCTGGAGTGTCGGGCTAGCGGGCTTCTACGAGCAGTACGTC. The encoded protein is CAWSVGLAGFYEQYV.